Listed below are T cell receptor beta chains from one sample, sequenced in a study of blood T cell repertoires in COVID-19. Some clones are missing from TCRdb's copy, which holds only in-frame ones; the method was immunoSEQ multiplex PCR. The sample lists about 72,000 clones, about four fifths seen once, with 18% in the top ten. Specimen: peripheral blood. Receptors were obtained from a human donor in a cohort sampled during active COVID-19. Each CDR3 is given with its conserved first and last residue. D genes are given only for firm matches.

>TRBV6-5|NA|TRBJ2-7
CASSYSPRGGNEQYF
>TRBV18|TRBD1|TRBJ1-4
CASSPGQGDEKLFF
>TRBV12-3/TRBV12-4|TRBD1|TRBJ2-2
CASSRQGAGELFF
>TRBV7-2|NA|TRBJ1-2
CASSRGPYGYTF
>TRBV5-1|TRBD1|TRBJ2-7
CASSLGTGGNEQYF
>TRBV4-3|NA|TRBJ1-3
CASSQNLQFSGNTIYF
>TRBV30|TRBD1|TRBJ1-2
CAWSEGARGYTF
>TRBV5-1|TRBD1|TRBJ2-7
CASSLESWDSPLYEQYF
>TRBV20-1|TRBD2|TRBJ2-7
CSASSGTSNYEQYF
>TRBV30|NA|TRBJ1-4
CAWSGRGINEKLFF
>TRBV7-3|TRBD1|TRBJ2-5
CASSPTGLQETQYF
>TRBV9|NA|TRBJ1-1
CASSVGPGKDTEAFF
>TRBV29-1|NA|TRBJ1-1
CSVESSGNAFF
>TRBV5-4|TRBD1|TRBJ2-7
CASSLDRGGSYEQYF
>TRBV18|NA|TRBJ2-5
CASSPLGDSRREETQYF
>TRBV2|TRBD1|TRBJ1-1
CASSARTGDTEAFF
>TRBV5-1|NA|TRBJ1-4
CASSPLGIWEKLFF
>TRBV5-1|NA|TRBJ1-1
CASSSLQGPTEAFF
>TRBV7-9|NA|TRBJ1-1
CASSPGLGGTEAFF
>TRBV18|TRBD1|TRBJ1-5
CASSADRAMQPQHF
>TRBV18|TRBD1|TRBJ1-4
CASSTGGATNEKLFF
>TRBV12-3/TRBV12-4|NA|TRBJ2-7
CASSRGHSEQYF
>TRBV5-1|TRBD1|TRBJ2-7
CASSVRTGSYEQYF
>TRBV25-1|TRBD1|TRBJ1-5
CASSDTTGKLGPQHF
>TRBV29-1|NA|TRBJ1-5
CSVSDRYETNQPQHF
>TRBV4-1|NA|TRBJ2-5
CASSPYGGARQETQYF
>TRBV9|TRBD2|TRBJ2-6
CASRGGEARSGANVLTF
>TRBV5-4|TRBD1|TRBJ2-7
CASSLATGGPYEQYF
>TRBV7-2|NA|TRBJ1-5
CASSLRAGPQPQHF
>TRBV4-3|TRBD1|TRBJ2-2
CASSHSSDRGSWDTGELFF
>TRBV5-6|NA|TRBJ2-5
CASSLLGQQETQYF
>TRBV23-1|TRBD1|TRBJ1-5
CASRWGDRCPPGPQHF
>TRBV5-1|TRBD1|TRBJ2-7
CASSSPGTGPEQYF
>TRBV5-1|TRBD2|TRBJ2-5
CASSKGTSDQETQYF
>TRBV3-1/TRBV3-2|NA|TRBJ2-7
CASSQITGYEQYF
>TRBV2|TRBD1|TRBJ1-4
CASSEDRTGGGKLFF
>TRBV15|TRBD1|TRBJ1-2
CATSRRTGAYGYTF
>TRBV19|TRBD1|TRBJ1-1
CASTRGSYTEAFF
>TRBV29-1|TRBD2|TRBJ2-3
CSAGTSGGGADTQYF
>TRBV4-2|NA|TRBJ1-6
CASSTGGSYNSPLHF
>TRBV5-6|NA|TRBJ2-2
CASSRGGELFF
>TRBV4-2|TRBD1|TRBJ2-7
CASSQGDRGPYF
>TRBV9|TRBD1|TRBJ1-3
CASSAGQGDGNTIYF
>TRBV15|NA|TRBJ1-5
CATSRVGNQPQHF
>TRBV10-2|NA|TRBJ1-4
CASRKGRGEKLFF
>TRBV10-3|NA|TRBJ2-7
CAISMGIYEQYF
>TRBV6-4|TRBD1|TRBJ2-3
CASSDGTGGADTQYF
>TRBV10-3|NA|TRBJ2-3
CAITRRDTQYF
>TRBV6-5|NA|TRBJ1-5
CASSLGPGNNQPQHF
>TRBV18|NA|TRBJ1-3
CASSRQRSGNTIYF
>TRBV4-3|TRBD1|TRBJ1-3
CASSQGATGIENTIYF